The 5 T cell receptor beta chains listed next were all sequenced from one sample in a study of blood T cell repertoires in COVID-19. The protocol was immunoSEQ multiplex PCR, while the TCRdb copy is restricted to in-frame clones and leaves out a portion. This sample has about 440,000 clones, with 85% to 90% found just once. Sequenced: peripheral blood. The source is a woman between 25 and 40 years old with acute or convalescent COVID-19.

V gene TRBV7-9 combines with J gene TRBJ1-5, with TRBD1 identical over 9 bases. The germline V gene encodes CDR1 SEHNR and CDR2 FQNEAQ (reference sequence). V dropped 5 bases and J dropped 11; count of bases not matched to a gene: 13. CDR3 size: 15 residues. CDR3 bases: TGTGCCAGCAGCGCCCCGGGACAGGGACCTGAGGCCCAGCATTTT. The encoded protein is CASSAPGQGPEAQHF.

In its sample, this clone was seen a few times. The CDR3 DNA sequence: TGCGCCAGCAGCTTGTCTTCTCTCTACGAGCAGTACTTC. It yields the protein CASSLSSLYEQYF. J is TRBJ2-7 and V is TRBV5-1; D not resolved. The length of the CDR3 is 13 residues. Looked up from germline, CDR1 is SGHRS and CDR2 is YFSETQ. Trimming stripped 1 base from V and 3 bases from J, with 8 bases between.

The rearrangement links TRBV6-1 to TRBJ2-3; 8 bases match TRBD2. The CDR3 totals 17 residues. CDR1 is MNHNS and CDR2 is SASEGT in the germline V gene. With V trimmed by 1 base and J by 4 bases, 10 bases remained unmatched. The DNA for the CDR3 is TGTGCCAGCAGTGAAGGCGTCGCGGGGGGTCCCCCAGATACGCAGTATTTT. The encoded protein is CASSEGVAGGPPDTQYF.

This chain links TRBV6-2 or TRBV6-3 with TRBJ2-1, with TRBD2 matching 11 bases. V was pared by 5 bases and J by 2 bases, with 5 bases of the junction left unmatched. The CDR3 is made up of 16 amino acids. The V gene's germline CDR1 is MNHEY and CDR2 SVGEGT. The CDR3 DNA is TGTGCCAGCAGTACTAGACTAGCGGGGCCCTACAATGAGCAGTTCTTC. It specifies CASSTRLAGPYNEQFF.

The gene calls are TRBV27 and TRBJ1-2, with 9 bases fitting TRBD1. This CDR3 has 16 residues. After removal of 5 bases from V and 0 bases from J, the junction contained 7 bases not matched to a gene. Germline CDR1 is MNHEY and CDR2 is SMNVEV (reference sequence). CDR3 DNA sequence: TGTGCCAGCAGTCCACAGGGGGCCCTTGCTAACTATGGCTACACCTTC. Translating it yields CASSPQGALANYGYTF.